These T cell receptor beta chains were read from a single sample in a study of blood T cell repertoires in COVID-19. Clones were read by immunoSEQ multiplex PCR, and TCRdb kept only the in-frame ones, dropping some. The sample lists fewer than 200,000 clones, approximately 81% occurring once. Sequenced material: peripheral blood. The receptors originated from a woman in her 50s with COVID-19, enrolled during active disease. The CDR3 runs from the conserved cysteine through the conserved F or W. A D gene is named only where the DNA matches it firmly. Clone size, where shown, is once, few, many, or a class for clones that have expanded.

TRBJ1-6,.,15,.,TRBV7-2,TGTGCCAGCAGCTTCGACAGAGGCTATAATTCACCCCTCCACTTT,CASSFDRGYNSPLHF
TRBJ1-2,.,14,TRBD1,TRBV28,TGTGCCAGCAGTTCCGGACAGGGGGCCTATGGCTACACCTTC,CASSSGQGAYGYTF
TRBJ2-1,once,15,TRBD1,TRBV6-5,TGTGCCAGCAGTTTTGGACAGGGGTCCTACAATGAGCAGTTCTTC,CASSFGQGSYNEQFF
TRBJ1-1,.,13,TRBD1,TRBV12-3/TRBV12-4,TGTGCCAGCGAACAGGGGGTCGAGACTGAAGCTTTCTTT,CASEQGVETEAFF
TRBJ1-2,.,15,.,TRBV24-1,TGTGCCACCAGTGACAAGGACGGGGTAAATTATGGCTACACCTTC,CATSDKDGVNYGYTF
TRBJ1-5,once,15,TRBD1,TRBV9,TGTGCCAGCAGCTCGGGACAGGGCCTCAATCAGCCCCAGCATTTT,CASSSGQGLNQPQHF
TRBJ1-1,.,15,.,TRBV7-3,TGTGCCAGCAGCGTCACGGCGGGAGGGGGACAAGAGGCTTTCTTT,CASSVTAGGGQEAFF
TRBJ1-1,.,13,.,TRBV19,TGTGCCAGTACCCTAACAGGGACCACTGAAGCTTTCTTT,CASTLTGTTEAFF
TRBJ1-2,.,15,.,TRBV6-5,TGTGCCAGCAGTTTAGTGGACGGGATTAACTATGGCTACACCTTC,CASSLVDGINYGYTF
TRBJ2-2,.,17,TRBD2,TRBV5-4,TGTGCCAGCAGGCTGGGCCTAGCGGGGGGGAACACCGGGGAGCTGTTTTTT,CASRLGLAGGNTGELFF
TRBJ1-6,.,14,TRBD1,TRBV18,TGTGCCAGCTCTCCCGGGACAGGAGATTCACCCCTCCACTTT,CASSPGTGDSPLHF
TRBJ1-5,.,16,TRBD1,TRBV6-5,TGTGCCAGCAGTTACCAGCACGACAGGGTGGCTCAGCCCCAGCATTTT,CASSYQHDRVAQPQHF
TRBJ1-6,.,14,TRBD1,TRBV5-4,TGTGCCAGCAGCCTGGGGGACAGAAATTCACCCCTCCACTTT,CASSLGDRNSPLHF
TRBJ2-1,once,18,TRBD1,TRBV11-3,TGTGCCAGCAGCTTAGCCCTCGGGGCAGGGGGCGCATACAATGAGCAGTTCTTC,CASSLALGAGGAYNEQFF
TRBJ1-1,.,14,.,TRBV7-9,TGTGCCAGCAGCATTGGACATCTGAACACTGAAGCTTTCTTT,CASSIGHLNTEAFF
TRBJ1-1,.,13,TRBD1,TRBV7-2,TGTGCCAGCAGCCACAGGGGGAACACTGAAGCTTTCTTT,CASSHRGNTEAFF
TRBJ1-5,few,13,.,TRBV6-6,TGTGCCACCCAGGGTTTGTCGGGTCAGCCCCAGCATTTT,CATQGLSGQPQHF
TRBJ1-1,once,14,TRBD1,TRBV19,TGTGCCAGTAGTCCGACAGGGTGGGCCACTGAAGCTTTCTTT,CASSPTGWATEAFF
TRBJ2-1,.,13,.,TRBV12-3/TRBV12-4,TGTGCCAGCAGTTTAAGGGGTAGCACTGAGCAGTTCTTC,CASSLRGSTEQFF
TRBJ2-7,.,15,TRBD1,TRBV5-6,TGTGCCAGCAGCTTGGTAGACAGGGGGGTCTCCGAGCAGTACTTC,CASSLVDRGVSEQYF
TRBJ2-3,.,16,.,TRBV21-1,TGTGCCAGCAGCATGGGGACAGGGCTTTGGACAGATACGCAGTATTTT,CASSMGTGLWTDTQYF
TRBJ1-5,.,16,.,TRBV6-5,TGTGCCAGCAGTTACTCTAACTCTTATAGCAATCAGCCCCAGCATTTT,CASSYSNSYSNQPQHF
TRBJ2-7,.,14,TRBD1,TRBV4-3,TGCGCCAGCAGCCCAGGACAGGGGGCCTACGAGCAGTACTTC,CASSPGQGAYEQYF
TRBJ1-1,.,16,.,TRBV18,TGTGCCAGCTCACCGGTCGCACAGGGAGGGGAGACTGAAGCTTTCTTT,CASSPVAQGGETEAFF
TRBJ2-1,.,13,.,TRBV9,TGTGCCAGCAGCGTAGTAACGGGGAATGAGCAGTTCTTC,CASSVVTGNEQFF
TRBJ1-2,.,12,.,TRBV10-3,TGTGCCATCAGTGGCCCTGCGTATGGCTACACCTTC,CAISGPAYGYTF
TRBJ2-3,.,17,TRBD2,TRBV4-1,TGCGCCAGCAGCCAAGGGGGTACTAGCGGGGGATGGGATACGCAGTATTTT,CASSQGGTSGGWDTQYF
TRBJ2-7,.,11,.,TRBV5-5,TGTGCCAGCAGCGCGGACAGCGAGCAGTACTTC,CASSADSEQYF
TRBJ2-3,.,13,TRBD2,TRBV28,TGTGCCAGCAGCGGGGGGACCCCAGATACGCAGTATTTT,CASSGGTPDTQYF
TRBJ2-3,.,15,TRBD2,TRBV6-5,TGTGCCAGCAGCTGGCTAGCGGGGAGGTCAGATACGCAGTATTTT,CASSWLAGRSDTQYF
TRBJ1-1,few,17,TRBD1,TRBV5-7,TGTGCCAGCAGCATTCCCGGGACAGGGGGAATGAACACTGAAGCTTTCTTT,CASSIPGTGGMNTEAFF
TRBJ1-1,.,12,.,TRBV5-1,TGCGCCAGTGGACATGTGAACACTGAAGCTTTCTTT,CASGHVNTEAFF
TRBJ1-5,.,14,.,TRBV29-1,TGCAGCGCAACGGACAGTAATAGCAATCAGCCCCAGCATTTT,CSATDSNSNQPQHF
TRBJ2-5,.,15,.,TRBV14,TGTGCCAGCAGCCAGCGACAGGAACCCCAAGAGACCCAGTACTTC,CASSQRQEPQETQYF
TRBJ1-1,.,14,.,TRBV9,TGTGCCAGCAGCGTAGGATCAGTAAACACTGAAGCTTTCTTT,CASSVGSVNTEAFF
TRBJ1-4,.,18,TRBD1,TRBV19,TGTGCCAGTAGCCCCGGACAGGGGGGCGTTACAACTAATGAAAAACTGTTTTTT,CASSPGQGGVTTNEKLFF
TRBJ1-1,.,14,TRBD1,TRBV18,TGTGCCAGCTCACCGCTCCAGGGGGCCGCTGAAGCTTTCTTT,CASSPLQGAAEAFF
TRBJ2-1,.,14,TRBD1,TRBV11-2,TGTGCCAGCAGTTTCCCCAAGGGGGCTAATGAGCAGTTCTTC,CASSFPKGANEQFF
TRBJ1-3,.,15,.,TRBV3-1/TRBV3-2,TGTGCCAGCAGCCCAACGACAGGTGCTGGAAACACCATATATTTT,CASSPTTGAGNTIYF
TRBJ1-3,.,15,.,TRBV7-2,TGTGCCAGCAGCCCCCCTGGGACATTGGCAAACACCATATATTTT,CASSPPGTLANTIYF
TRBJ2-2,.,15,.,TRBV25-1,TGTGCCAGCAGTGAACTTGTAGGGGCCCCCGGGGAGCTGTTTTTT,CASSELVGAPGELFF
TRBJ2-1,.,12,TRBD1,TRBV5-4,TGTGCCAGCAGCTGGACAGGGACTGAGCAGTTCTTC,CASSWTGTEQFF
TRBJ2-1,.,13,.,TRBV3-1/TRBV3-2,TGTGCCAGCAGCCAAACCCTAGGAAATGAGCAGTTCTTC,CASSQTLGNEQFF
TRBJ2-1,.,12,.,TRBV10-1,TGCGCCAGCAGTGAGAGCGGTGCTGAGCAGTTCTTC,CASSESGAEQFF